This T cell receptor (beta chain) derives from a study of blood T cell repertoires in COVID-19. Study background: Sites across the United States, Italy and Spain contributed samples from acute and convalescent COVID-19. Nucleic acid was either cDNA or gDNA, and it came from T cells, B-cell-depleted T cells, or PBMCs.

Per the study methods: Reference gene primer amplification gave estimated nucleated cell counts. Libraries were prepared by immunoSEQ multiplex PCR; TCRdb keeps only in-frame clonotypes and omits some of them. V and J calls and clone size are those listed in that table; D and trimming were worked out from the DNA. The sample has roughly 120,000 clones; 70% to 85% are singletons. CDR1 SGHTA and CDR2 FQGNSA come from the germline V gene. V lost 3 bases to trimming and J lost 5 bases; unmatched junction nucleotides: 11. The CDR3 runs 17 residues. The chain recombines TRBV7-2 with TRBJ2-5; TRBD2 matches 11 bases. The sample consisted of peripheral blood. This clonotype was obtained from a human donor with acute or convalescent COVID-19. The donor label of this sample is uncertain. The CDR3: CASSLGDSGGAWETQYF. In nucleotides, the CDR3 is TGTGCCAGCAGCTTGGGAGATAGCGGGGGGGCCTGGGAGACCCAGTACTTC.